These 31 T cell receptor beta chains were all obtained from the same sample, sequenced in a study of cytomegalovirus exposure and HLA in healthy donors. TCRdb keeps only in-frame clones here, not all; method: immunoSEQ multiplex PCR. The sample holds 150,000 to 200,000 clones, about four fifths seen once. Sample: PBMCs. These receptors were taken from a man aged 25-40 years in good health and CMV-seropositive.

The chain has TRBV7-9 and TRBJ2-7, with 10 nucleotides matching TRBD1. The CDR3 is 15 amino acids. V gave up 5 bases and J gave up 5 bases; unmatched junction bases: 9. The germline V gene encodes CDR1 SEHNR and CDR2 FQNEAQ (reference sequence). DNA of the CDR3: TGTGCCAGCAGCCGGACAGGACAGGGGGAAAACGAGCAGTACTTC. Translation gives CASSRTGQGENEQYF. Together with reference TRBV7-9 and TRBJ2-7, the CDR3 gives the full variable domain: DTGVSQNPRHKITKRGQNVTFRCDPISEHNRLYWYRQTLGQGPEFLTYFQNEAQLEKSRLLSDRFSAERPKGSFSTLEIQRTEQGDSAMYLCASSRTGQGENEQYFGPGTRLTVT.

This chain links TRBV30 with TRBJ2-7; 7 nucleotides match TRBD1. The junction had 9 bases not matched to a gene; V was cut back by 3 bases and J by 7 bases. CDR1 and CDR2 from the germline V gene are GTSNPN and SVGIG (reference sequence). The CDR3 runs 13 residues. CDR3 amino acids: CAWRVRTGGEQYF. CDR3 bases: TGTGCCTGGAGGGTTCGGACAGGCGGGGAGCAGTACTTC.

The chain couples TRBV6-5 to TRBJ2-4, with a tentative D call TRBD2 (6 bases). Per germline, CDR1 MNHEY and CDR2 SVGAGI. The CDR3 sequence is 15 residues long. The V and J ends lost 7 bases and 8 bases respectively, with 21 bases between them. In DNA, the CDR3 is TGTGCCAGCAAACCTCGGGGGAACCAGGCAGACATTCAGTACTTC. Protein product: CASKPRGNQADIQYF.

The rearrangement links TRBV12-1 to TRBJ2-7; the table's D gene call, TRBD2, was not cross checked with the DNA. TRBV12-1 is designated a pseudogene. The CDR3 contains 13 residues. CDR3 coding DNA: TGTGCCAGCAGCCACGGGAGTTGTTACGAGCAGTACTTC. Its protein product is CASSHGSCYEQYF.

The CDR3 region has the DNA TGCGCCAGCAGCTTGAGGCGGCCGACGGTTGCCTACGAGCAGTACTTC. Protein sequence: CASSLRRPTVAYEQYF. The chain carries TRBV5-1 and TRBJ2-7; D uncertain. Germline lookup yields CDR1 SGHRS and CDR2 YFSETQ. The length of the CDR3 is 16 residues. Trimming removed 1 base from V and 2 bases from J, with 16 bases in between.

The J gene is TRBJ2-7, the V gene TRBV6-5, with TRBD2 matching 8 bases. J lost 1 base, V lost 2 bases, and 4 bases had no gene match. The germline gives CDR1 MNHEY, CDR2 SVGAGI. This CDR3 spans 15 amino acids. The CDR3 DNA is TGTGCCAGCAGTTACCGGACTAGCAGTTCCTACGAGCAGTACTTC. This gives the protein CASSYRTSSSYEQYF.

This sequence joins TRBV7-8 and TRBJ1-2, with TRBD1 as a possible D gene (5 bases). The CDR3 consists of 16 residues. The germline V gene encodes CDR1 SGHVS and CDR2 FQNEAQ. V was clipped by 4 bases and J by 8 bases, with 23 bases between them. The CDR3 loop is CASSYESGGGRYGYTF. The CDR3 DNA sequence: TGTGCCAGCAGCTACGAATCGGGGGGTGGAAGATACGGCTACACCTTC. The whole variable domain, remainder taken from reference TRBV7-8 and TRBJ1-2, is GAGVSQSPRYKVAKRGQDVALRCDPISGHVSLFWYQQALGQGPEFLTYFQNEAQLDKSGLPSDRFFAERPEGSVSTLKIQRTQQEDSAVYLCASSYESGGGRYGYTFGSGTRLTVV.

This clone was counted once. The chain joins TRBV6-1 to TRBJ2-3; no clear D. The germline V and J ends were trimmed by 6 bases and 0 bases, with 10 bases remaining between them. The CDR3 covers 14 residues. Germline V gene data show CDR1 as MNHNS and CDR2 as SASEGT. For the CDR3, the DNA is TGTGCCAGCAGGACTCCCTATAGCACAGATACGCAGTATTTT. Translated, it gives CASRTPYSTDTQYF.

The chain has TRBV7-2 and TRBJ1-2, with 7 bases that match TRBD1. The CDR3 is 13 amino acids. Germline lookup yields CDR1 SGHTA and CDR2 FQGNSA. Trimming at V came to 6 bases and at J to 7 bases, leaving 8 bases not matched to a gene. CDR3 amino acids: CASSPTGFVGYTF. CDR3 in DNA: TGTGCCAGCAGTCCGACAGGGTTTGTTGGCTACACCTTC. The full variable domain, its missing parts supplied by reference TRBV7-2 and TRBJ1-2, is GAGVSQSPSNKVTEKGKDVELRCDPISGHTALYWYRQSLGQGLEFLIYFQGNSAPDKSGLPSDRFSAERTGGSVSTLTIQRTQQEDSAVYLCASSPTGFVGYTFGSGTRLTVV.

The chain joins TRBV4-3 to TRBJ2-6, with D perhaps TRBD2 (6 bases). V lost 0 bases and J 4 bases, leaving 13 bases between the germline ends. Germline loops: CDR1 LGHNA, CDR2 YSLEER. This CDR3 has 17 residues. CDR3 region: CASSQEGAGTGANVLTF. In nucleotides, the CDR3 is TGCGCCAGCAGCCAAGAAGGGGCGGGAACGGGGGCCAACGTCCTGACTTTC.

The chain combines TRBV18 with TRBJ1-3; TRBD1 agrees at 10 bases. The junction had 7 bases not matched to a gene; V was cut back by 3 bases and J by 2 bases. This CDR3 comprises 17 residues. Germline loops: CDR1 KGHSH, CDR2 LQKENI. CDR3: CASSPLGGQGAGNTIYF. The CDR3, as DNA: TGTGCCAGCTCACCCCTGGGCGGACAGGGGGCTGGAAACACCATATATTTT.

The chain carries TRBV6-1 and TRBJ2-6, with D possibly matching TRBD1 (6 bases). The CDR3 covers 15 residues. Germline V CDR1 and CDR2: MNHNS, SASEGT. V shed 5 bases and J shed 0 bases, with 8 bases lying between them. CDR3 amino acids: CASSPTGSGANVLTF. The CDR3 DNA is TGTGCCAGCAGTCCGACAGGCTCTGGGGCCAACGTCCTGACTTTC.

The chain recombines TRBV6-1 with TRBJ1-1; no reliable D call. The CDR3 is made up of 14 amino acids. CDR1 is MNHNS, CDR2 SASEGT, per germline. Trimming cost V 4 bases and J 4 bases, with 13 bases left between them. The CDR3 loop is CASSAVSGFTEAFF. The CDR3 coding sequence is TGTGCCAGCAGTGCCGTCAGCGGATTCACTGAAGCTTTCTTT.

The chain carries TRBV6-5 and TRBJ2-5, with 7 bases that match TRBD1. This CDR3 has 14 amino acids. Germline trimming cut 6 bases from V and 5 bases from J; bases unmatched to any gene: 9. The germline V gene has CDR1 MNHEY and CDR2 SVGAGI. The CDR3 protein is CASRTGPLIETQYF. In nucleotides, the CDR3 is TGTGCCAGCAGGACAGGGCCGCTAATCGAGACCCAGTACTTC.

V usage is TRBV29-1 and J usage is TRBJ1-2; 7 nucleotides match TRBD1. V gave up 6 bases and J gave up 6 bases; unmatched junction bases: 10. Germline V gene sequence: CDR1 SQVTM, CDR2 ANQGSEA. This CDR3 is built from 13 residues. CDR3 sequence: CSVGRQGEDGYTF. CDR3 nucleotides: TGCAGCGTCGGGCGGCAGGGGGAAGATGGCTACACCTTC. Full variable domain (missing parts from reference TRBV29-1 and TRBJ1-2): SAVISQKPSRDICQRGTSLTIQCQVDSQVTMMFWYRQQPGQSLTLIATANQGSEATYESGFVIDKFPISRPNLTFSTLTVSNMSPEDSSIYLCSVGRQGEDGYTFGSGTRLTVV.

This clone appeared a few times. The CDR3 sequence is CATSSPEGVRQPQHF. In DNA form, the CDR3 reads TGTGCCACCAGCAGCCCCGAGGGAGTTCGTCAGCCCCAGCATTTT. The gene calls are TRBV15 and TRBJ1-5; no clear D. Germline CDR1 and CDR2: LNHNV and YYDKDF (reference sequence). V lost 3 bases and J 6 bases, leaving 15 bases between the germline ends. CDR3 length equals 15 residues.

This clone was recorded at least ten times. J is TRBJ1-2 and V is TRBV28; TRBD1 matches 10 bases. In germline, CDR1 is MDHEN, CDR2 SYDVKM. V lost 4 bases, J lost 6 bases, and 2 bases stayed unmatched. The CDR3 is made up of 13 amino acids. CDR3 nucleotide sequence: TGTGCCAGCAGTTGGACAGGGGGGGATGGCTACACCTTC. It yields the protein CASSWTGGDGYTF.

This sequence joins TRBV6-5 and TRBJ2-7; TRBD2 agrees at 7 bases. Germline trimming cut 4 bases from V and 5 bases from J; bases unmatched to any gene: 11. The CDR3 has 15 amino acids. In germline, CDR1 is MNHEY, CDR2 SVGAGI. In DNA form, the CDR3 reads TGTGCCAGCAGTTTACCGGGAGGCGCGTCGCACGAGCAGTACTTC. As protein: CASSLPGGASHEQYF.

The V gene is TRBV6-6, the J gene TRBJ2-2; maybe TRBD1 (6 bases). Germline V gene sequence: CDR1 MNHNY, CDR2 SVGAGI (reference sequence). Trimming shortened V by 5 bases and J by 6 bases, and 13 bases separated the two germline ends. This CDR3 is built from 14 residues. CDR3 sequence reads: CASSRNREPGELFF. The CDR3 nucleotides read TGTGCCAGCAGTAGAAACAGGGAGCCCGGGGAGCTGTTTTTT.

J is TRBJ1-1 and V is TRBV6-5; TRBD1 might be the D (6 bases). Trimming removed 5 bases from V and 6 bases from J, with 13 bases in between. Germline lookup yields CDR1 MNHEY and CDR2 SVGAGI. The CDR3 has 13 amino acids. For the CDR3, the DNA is TGTGCCAGCAGTGAATCAGGGGTTGCTGAAGCTTTCTTT. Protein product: CASSESGVAEAFF.

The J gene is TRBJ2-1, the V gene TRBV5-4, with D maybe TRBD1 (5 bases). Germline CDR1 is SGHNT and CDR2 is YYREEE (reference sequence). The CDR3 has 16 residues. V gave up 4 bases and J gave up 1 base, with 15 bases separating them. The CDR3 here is CASSGAYLQSYNEQFF. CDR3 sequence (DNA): TGTGCCAGCAGCGGGGCTTATCTCCAGTCCTACAATGAGCAGTTCTTC.

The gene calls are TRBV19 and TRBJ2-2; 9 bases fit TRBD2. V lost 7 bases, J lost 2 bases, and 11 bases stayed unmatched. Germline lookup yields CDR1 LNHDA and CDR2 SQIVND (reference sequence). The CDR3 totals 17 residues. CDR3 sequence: CASTRPSGVANTGELFF. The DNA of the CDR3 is TGTGCCAGTACGCGGCCTAGCGGGGTGGCAAACACCGGGGAGCTGTTTTTT.

The CDR3 is CASKVARDRQETQYF. CDR3 coding DNA: TGTGCCAGCAAAGTGGCCCGGGACAGACAAGAGACCCAGTACTTC. This chain joins TRBV27 and TRBJ2-5, with 7 bases identical to TRBD1. CDR1 is MNHEY, CDR2 SMNVEV, per germline (reference sequence). The CDR3 is made up of 15 amino acids. The V and J ends lost 7 bases and 2 bases, in that order; junction bases with no gene match: 10.

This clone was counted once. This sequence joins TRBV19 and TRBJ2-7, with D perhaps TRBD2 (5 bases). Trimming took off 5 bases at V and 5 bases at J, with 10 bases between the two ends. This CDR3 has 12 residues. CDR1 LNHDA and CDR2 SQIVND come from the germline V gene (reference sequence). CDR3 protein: CASSVLGDEQYF. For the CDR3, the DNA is TGTGCCAGTAGTGTACTAGGAGACGAGCAGTACTTC.

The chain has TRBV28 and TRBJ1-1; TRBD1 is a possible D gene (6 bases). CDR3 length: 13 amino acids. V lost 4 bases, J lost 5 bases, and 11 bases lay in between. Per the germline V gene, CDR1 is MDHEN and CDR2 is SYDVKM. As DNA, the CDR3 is TGTGCCAGCAGTTACACAGGGCGGACTGAAGCTTTCTTT. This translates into CASSYTGRTEAFF. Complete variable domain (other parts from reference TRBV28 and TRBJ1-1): DVKVTQSSRYLVKRTGEKVFLECVQDMDHENMFWYRQDPGLGLRLIYFSYDVKMKEKGDIPEGYSVSREKKERFSLILESASTNQTSMYLCASSYTGRTEAFFGQGTRLTVV.

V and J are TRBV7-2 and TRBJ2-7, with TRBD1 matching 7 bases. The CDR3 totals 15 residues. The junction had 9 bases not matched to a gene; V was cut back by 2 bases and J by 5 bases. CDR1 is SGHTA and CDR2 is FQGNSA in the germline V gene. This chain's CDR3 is CASSLQTGKEHEQYF. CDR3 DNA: TGTGCCAGCAGCTTACAGACAGGGAAGGAACACGAGCAGTACTTC.

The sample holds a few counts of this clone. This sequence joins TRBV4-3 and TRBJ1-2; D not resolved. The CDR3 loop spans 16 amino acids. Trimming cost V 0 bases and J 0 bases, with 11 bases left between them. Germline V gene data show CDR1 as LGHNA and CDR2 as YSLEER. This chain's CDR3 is CASSQDVGRSNYGYTF. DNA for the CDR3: TGCGCCAGCAGCCAAGACGTCGGCAGGTCTAACTATGGCTACACCTTC.

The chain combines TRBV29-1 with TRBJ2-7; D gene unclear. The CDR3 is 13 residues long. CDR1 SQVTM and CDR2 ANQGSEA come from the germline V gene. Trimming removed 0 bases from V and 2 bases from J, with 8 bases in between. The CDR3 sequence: CSVEDFQTYEQYF. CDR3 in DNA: TGCAGCGTTGAAGATTTCCAGACCTACGAGCAGTACTTC.

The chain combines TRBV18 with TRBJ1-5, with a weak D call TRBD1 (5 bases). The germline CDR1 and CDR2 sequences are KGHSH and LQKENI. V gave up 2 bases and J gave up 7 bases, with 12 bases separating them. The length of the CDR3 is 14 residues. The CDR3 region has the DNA TGTGCCAGCTCACCAGAGGAGGGGCGCCAGCCCCAGCATTTT. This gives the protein CASSPEEGRQPQHF.

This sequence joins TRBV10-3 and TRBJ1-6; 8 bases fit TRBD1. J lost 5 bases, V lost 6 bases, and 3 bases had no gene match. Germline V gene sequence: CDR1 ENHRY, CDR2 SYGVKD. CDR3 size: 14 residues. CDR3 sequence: CAISDRGDNSPLHF. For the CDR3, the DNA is TGTGCCATCAGCGACAGGGGAGATAATTCACCCCTCCACTTT.

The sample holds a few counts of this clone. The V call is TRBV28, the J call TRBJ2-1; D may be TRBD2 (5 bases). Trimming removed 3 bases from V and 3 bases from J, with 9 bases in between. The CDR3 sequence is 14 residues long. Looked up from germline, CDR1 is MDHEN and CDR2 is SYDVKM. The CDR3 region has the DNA TGTGCCAGCAGTTTTGAAGGACTCTACAATGAGCAGTTCTTC. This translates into CASSFEGLYNEQFF.